The 4 T cell receptor beta chains below all came from one sample that was sequenced in a study of blood T cells in healthy people across ages. Through a sample-barcoded 5' primer and a J-beta primer mix, a second PCR was run for roughly 6 to 11 cycles. MiXCR, run by TCRdb on the 5' RACE reads, gives a single entry per CDR3 protein. The repertoire holds over 550,000 distinct CDR3 sequences, with 25% to 35% as singletons. The sequenced sample was blood. The receptors were sampled from an elderly woman in good health.

As regards this clonotype: A much larger clone lies one base from this, so it may be a read error. The chain couples TRBV19 to TRBJ2-3; perhaps TRBD2 as D (6 bases). With 6 bases removed from V and 2 bases from J, the gap between germline ends came to 12 bases. CDR1 LNHDA and CDR2 SQIVND come from the germline V gene (reference sequence). CDR3 length: 14 residues. The CDR3: CASRMAGITDTQYF. DNA of the CDR3: TGTGCCAGTAGGATGGCGGGGATCACAGATACGCAGTATTTT.

Many counts were recorded for this clonotype. The chain has TRBV7-6 and TRBJ2-7; either TRBD1 or TRBD2 may fit D (6 bases each). V was pared by 2 bases and J by 0 bases, with 14 bases between. This CDR3 region has 16 residues. The germline V gene has CDR1 SGHVS and CDR2 FNYEAQ. CDR3 nucleotide sequence: TGTGCCAGCAGCTTAAATCCCGGGGGCAGCTCCTACGAGCAGTACTTC. Its translation is CASSLNPGGSSYEQYF.

Of note for this clonotype: At one end the junction does not follow the germline gene, possibly because of a read error. This rearrangement joins TRBV5-1 to TRBJ2-1; possibly TRBD1 for D (6 bases). The length of the CDR3 is 13 residues. Looked up from germline, CDR1 is SGHRS and CDR2 is YFSETQ. The CDR3 reads CASSRDTDNERFF. CDR3 in DNA: TGCGCCAGCAGCAGGGACACCGACAATGAGCGGTTCTTC.

The gene calls are TRBV2 and TRBJ2-5; D unclear. The J call is uncertain, as TRBJ2-7 better fits the DNA end. Germline V lookup: CDR1 SNHLY, CDR2 FYNNEI. The length of the CDR3 is 12 residues. The CDR3 DNA reads as TGTGCCAGCGGCCTCGTCGAGAACGAGCAGTACTTC. It encodes CASGLVENEQYF.